This entry features one T cell receptor beta chain sequence. The data were obtained in a study of blood T cell repertoires in COVID-19. Study information: Nucleic acid was either cDNA or gDNA, and it came from T cells, B-cell-depleted T cells, or PBMCs.

Per the authors' pipeline: The authors estimated nucleated cell counts from reference gene primer amplification. The table came from immunoSEQ multiplex PCR; TCRdb's copy has only in-frame clones and leaves some out. Clonal size and the V and J genes are those of that table, whereas D and trimming came from the DNA. The sample holds fewer than 300,000 clones, approximately 87% seen once. V lost 5 bases to trimming and J lost 3 bases; unmatched junction nucleotides: 25. There are 20 residues in the CDR3. CDR1 and CDR2 (germline): PRHDT, FYEKMQ (reference sequence). The TCR was taken from a woman aged 70-85 years with active or convalescent COVID-19. The sample taken for sequencing was peripheral blood. The chain has TRBV13 and TRBJ2-7; 7 nucleotides match TRBD1. The CDR3 spells CASSRHSERGRLSRVYEQYF. CDR3 nucleotides: TGTGCCAGCAGCCGCCATTCCGAGAGGGGGCGACTTAGTAGGGTCTACGAGCAGTACTTC.